The 8 T cell receptor beta chains in this list originate from one sample, sequenced in a study of blood T cell repertoires in COVID-19. Measured with immunoSEQ multiplex PCR; TCRdb has only the in-frame clones, and not every one. The top ten hold about 2.4% of the sample, which has over 250,000 clones, roughly 90% seen once. What was sequenced was PBMCs or T cells enriched from blood (not recorded which). These receptors came from a man aged 55 to 70 who had recovered from COVID-19.

The chain combines TRBV11-2 with TRBJ1-1; the D is unclear. Deletions cut 6 bases from V and 4 bases from J, with 15 bases between. This CDR3 comprises 14 residues. Germline CDR1 reads SGHAT; CDR2 reads FQNNGV. CDR3 in amino acids: CASSFNLVSTEAFF. CDR3 DNA: TGTGCCAGCAGTTTTAACCTCGTTAGCACTGAAGCTTTCTTT.

This sequence joins TRBV9 and TRBJ1-5; 9 bases are shared with TRBD1. The CDR3 length is 14 residues. Germline lookup yields CDR1 SGDLS and CDR2 YYNGEE. The trim removed 3 bases at V and 9 bases at J, leaving 7 bases unmatched. The CDR3 DNA follows: TGTGCCAGCAGCGGGCCGGGACAGGGACGGCCCCAGCATTTT. Its protein product is CASSGPGQGRPQHF.

J is TRBJ1-2 and V is TRBV12-3 or TRBV12-4; 7 bases are shared with TRBD1. CDR3 size: 13 residues. Trimming at V came to 3 bases and at J to 8 bases, leaving 6 bases not matched to a gene. CDR3 DNA sequence: TGTGCCAGCAGTTTTGCAGGGGGTGGCGGCTACACCTTC. Its translation is CASSFAGGGGYTF.

V is TRBV6-2 or TRBV6-3 and J is TRBJ2-5, with 13 bases lining up with TRBD2. Germline values: CDR1 MNHEY, CDR2 SVGEGT. With 5 bases clipped from V and 0 bases from J, the junction kept 12 bases outside the gene matches. CDR3 length equals 19 residues. The chain's CDR3 is CASSRGLAGYGMYQETQYF. The CDR3 DNA is TGTGCCAGCAGTCGGGGACTAGCGGGGTATGGAATGTACCAAGAGACCCAGTACTTC.

The V and J genes are TRBV19 and TRBJ2-1; TRBD1 agrees at 8 bases. With 0 bases clipped from V and 3 bases from J, the junction kept 10 bases outside the gene matches. CDR1 and CDR2 (germline): LNHDA, SQIVND (reference sequence). This CDR3 has 18 amino acids. The CDR3 sequence is CASSIDLVSGGIYNEQFF. CDR3 nucleotides: TGTGCCAGTAGTATAGATCTCGTATCAGGGGGCATCTACAATGAGCAGTTCTTC.

This chain joins TRBV6-1 and TRBJ2-5; possibly TRBD2 for D (6 bases). The length of the CDR3 is 14 residues. V lost 2 bases to trimming and J lost 7 bases, with 14 bases between them. Germline V gives CDR1 MNHNS, CDR2 SASEGT. The DNA for the CDR3 is TGTGCCAGCAGTGAATCGGGGGTTGTGGGGACCCAGTACTTC. This gives the protein CASSESGVVGTQYF.

The rearrangement joins TRBV6-2 or TRBV6-3 to TRBJ1-2, with 8 bases lining up with TRBD1. The CDR3 extends over 16 amino acids. J was trimmed by 6 bases and V by 6 bases; bases with no gene match: 15. Germline loops: CDR1 MNHEY, CDR2 SVGEGT. This chain's CDR3 is CASSPYRSGGEDGYTF. Here the CDR3 DNA reads TGTGCCAGCAGCCCTTACAGGTCAGGGGGCGAGGATGGCTACACCTTC.

The chain links TRBV19 to TRBJ1-6; 7 nucleotides match TRBD1. Trimming cost V 4 bases and J 4 bases; bases outside gene matches: 7. The germline V gene has CDR1 LNHDA and CDR2 SQIVND (reference sequence). The CDR3 runs to 16 residues. CDR3 in amino acids: CASSNPQGSYNSPLHF. The CDR3 DNA reads as TGTGCCAGTAGTAACCCACAGGGGTCGTATAATTCACCCCTCCACTTT.